A single sample gave rise to the 5 T cell receptor beta chains below, sequenced in a study of regulatory T cells in long-lasting Graves disease. The TCR beta library used iRepertoire HTBI primers with Arm-PCR amplification of CDR3. TCRdb reprocessed the multiplex PCR reads via MiXCR and lists one record per CDR3 protein. The sample has 400,000 to 550,000 distinct CDR3 sequences; around 14% are singletons. Time point reported: newly diagnosed GD, antithyroid drugs for less than 3 months. Preparation of the TCR library used RNA extracted from PBMCs. Separately, the same data were catalogued under a study of T cells in Graves' hyperthyroidism and ophthalmopathy.

The sequences come from peripheral blood mononuclear cells (PBMCs), collected at new diagnosis, from a patient treated with antithyroid drugs. These TCRs come from a woman in her 30s with Graves disease.

This clonotype appeared many times. The J gene is TRBJ2-7, the V gene TRBV28; no reliable D call. CDR1 is MDHEN, CDR2 SYDVKM, per germline. The CDR3 loop spans 12 amino acids. Between the trimmed V and J ends, which lost 3 bases and 7 bases, there was a span of 10 bases. The CDR3 region has the DNA TGTGCCAGCAGTTTCGGCAGTTGGGAGCAGTACTTC. This encodes CASSFGSWEQYF.

As concerns this clonotype: The junction departs from germline at one end; a sequencing error may be responsible. The J gene is TRBJ2-5, the V gene TRBV7-9, with D possibly being TRBD2 (6 bases). Germline V CDR1 and CDR2: SEHNR, FQNEAQ (reference sequence). The CDR3 covers 14 residues. The CDR3: CASSMTSVQETLYF. As DNA, the CDR3 is TGTGCCAGCAGCATGACTAGTGTCCAAGAGACCCTGTACTTC.

This clonotype was picked up a small number of times. The chain employs TRBV27 and TRBJ2-7; a possible D gene is TRBD2 (6 bases). V was shortened by 6 bases and J by 4 bases, with 25 bases between the two germline ends. The CDR3 has 17 residues. The germline CDR1 and CDR2 sequences are MNHEY and SMNVEV (reference sequence). The CDR3 spells CASSNIPGPAGGYEQYF. The CDR3 nucleotides read TGTGCCAGCAGCAACATCCCGGGACCAGCGGGTGGATACGAGCAGTACTTC.

The sample holds many counts of this clonotype. The chain combines TRBV5-6 with TRBJ2-5, with no clear D. The CDR3 is 13 amino acids. Germline V gene data show CDR1 as SGHDT and CDR2 as YYEEEE. Trimming removed 1 base at V and 2 bases at J, with 6 bases between. The CDR3 nucleotides read TGTGCCAGCAGCTTGTTCCAACAAGAGACCCAGTACTTC. Protein: CASSLFQQETQYF.

In its sample, this clonotype was seen many times. The rearrangement joins TRBV28 to TRBJ1-2, with D unresolved. CDR3 size: 13 residues. Looked up from germline, CDR1 is MDHEN and CDR2 is SYDVKM. V was clipped by 5 bases and J by 8 bases, with 15 bases between them. CDR3 bases: TGTGCCAGCAGTCTAACCCGGGGAACGGGCTACACCTTC. Its protein is CASSLTRGTGYTF.